Given below is one T cell receptor (beta chain) in context. Its antigen is undetermined. The record originates from a study of cytomegalovirus exposure and HLA in healthy donors. Points from the study as a whole: A missense variant in DCLRE1C was later tied to TCR beta V- and J-gene trimming.

Each donor was nominally healthy when sampled (though unrecorded immune exposures were likely). 60 Vbeta and 13 Jbeta primers were used in PCR. The method was immunoSEQ multiplex PCR; TCRdb's version includes in-frame clones alone and lacks a portion of them. The profile covers under 150,000 clones, with approximately 85% appearing a single time and under 2% taken by the ten largest. There are 13 residues in the CDR3. Looked up from germline, CDR1 is SNHLY and CDR2 is FYNNEI. Trimming removed 7 bases from V and 5 bases from J, with 14 bases in between. The sequence was collected from a boy younger than 18 in good health and CMV-seronegative. The gene calls are TRBV2 and TRBJ2-5, with D unclear. Specimen: PBMCs. CDR3 coding DNA: TGTGCCAGCATCGGTCAGTCGAGGGAGACCCAGTACTTC. Translated: CASIGQSRETQYF.